This TCR beta chain originates from a study of graft-versus-host responses after intestinal transplantation. CDR1 is SGHRS, CDR2 YFSETQ, per germline. The germline V and J ends were trimmed by 4 bases and 8 bases, with 19 bases remaining between them. CDR3 length: 15 amino acids. Method: immunoSEQ multiplex PCR; TCRdb's copy keeps in-frame clones and lacks some. This table has roughly 69,000 clones, 80% to 95% appearing once. The clonotype comes from a human patient who received an intestinal transplant, so some T cells may come from the graft donor. This rearrangement joins TRBV5-1 to TRBJ2-1; no definite D call. The source material was bone marrow, sampled around 730 days after intestinal transplantation. Here the CDR3 DNA reads TGCGCCAGCAGCCTCTCCATCGCTATTGGGGATGAGCAGTTCTTC. Translated: CASSLSIAIGDEQFF.